Following are 21 T cell receptor beta chains from one sample sequenced in a study of T cells in Graves' hyperthyroidism and ophthalmopathy. It was RNA transcripts that yielded the amplified TCR beta CDR3 regions. TCR CDR3 underwent first-round RT-PCR with the HTBI primer set. TCRdb re-called the multiplex PCR reads with MiXCR, one entry per CDR3 protein. The sample records about 600,000 distinct CDR3 sequences, approximately 15% being singletons. Sample: blood. Receptor source: a woman between 18 and 29 years old with Graves' ophthalmopathy.

This clonotype has at least ten counts. The chain uses TRBV6-8 and TRBJ1-5, with D possibly matching TRBD1 (6 bases). The length of the CDR3 is 15 residues. The germline V gene encodes CDR1 MNHGY and CDR2 SAAAGT. V lost 5 bases and J 6 bases, leaving 17 bases between the germline ends. CDR3 amino acids: CASSRHRVRVQPQHF. Written as DNA, the CDR3 is TGTGCCAGCAGTCGACACAGGGTTAGGGTTCAGCCCCAGCATTTT.

The table lists this clonotype with many counts. The chain recombines TRBV2 with TRBJ1-2; TRBD1 matches 7 bases. This CDR3 is built from 13 residues. The V segment lost 6 bases and the J segment 2 bases; nucleotides outside the gene matches: 3. Germline CDR1 SNHLY, CDR2 FYNNEI. CDR3 bases: TGTGCCAGCAGGACACAGGGGAACTATGGCTACACCTTC. Protein product: CASRTQGNYGYTF.

There are a few counts of this clonotype. The CDR3 here is CASSLRTDGGWHNEQFF. The CDR3 DNA reads TGTGCCAGCAGCTTAAGGACTGACGGAGGCTGGCACAATGAGCAGTTCTTC. This chain joins TRBV13 and TRBJ2-1; TRBD2 is a possible D gene (5 bases). CDR3 length: 17 amino acids. Germline V gene data show CDR1 as PRHDT and CDR2 as FYEKMQ (reference sequence). V lost 2 bases and J lost 5, with 19 bases in between.

This clonotype was seen at least ten times. The CDR3 sequence: CASSYHSSYRGSNQPQHF. In DNA, the CDR3 is TGTGCCAGCAGTTACCACTCGAGCTACAGGGGAAGCAATCAGCCCCAGCATTTT. The J gene is TRBJ1-5, the V gene TRBV6-2 or TRBV6-3; TRBD1 aligns across 7 bases. Germline assignment: CDR1 MNHEY and CDR2 SVGEGT. The length of the CDR3 is 18 residues. V trimming: 2 bases; J trimming: 1 base; junction bases outside the gene matches: 11.

A remark on this clonotype: The junction departs from the called germline gene at one end, perhaps through a read error. V gene TRBV20-1 combines with J gene TRBJ2-5; 8 nucleotides align to TRBD1. CDR1 DFQATT and CDR2 SNEGSKA come from the germline V gene (reference sequence). The CDR3 runs to 16 residues. The CDR3, as DNA: TGCGGTGCTAGGTGGACAGGGCGCGGTTGGCGCGAGACCCAGTACTTC. It translates to CGARWTGRGWRETQYF.

This clonotype was detected a few times. A single base separates this from a much larger clone, so it may be a read error. The rearrangement uses TRBV12-3 or TRBV12-4 and TRBJ2-5; D unresolved. The CDR3 extends over 12 amino acids. Trimming stripped 6 bases from V and 0 bases from J, with 5 bases between. CDR3 sequence (DNA): TGTGCCAGCAGGGCCCACCAAGAGACCCAGTACTTC. Translating it yields CASRAHQETQYF.

The chain recombines TRBV4-1 with TRBJ2-2; 10 bases are a match to TRBD2. The CDR3 is made up of 20 amino acids. The V gene end was trimmed by 0 bases and the J gene end by 6 bases; junction bases not matched to a gene: 16. Germline-derived CDR1 and CDR2 are MGHRA and YSYEKL. The CDR3 bases are TGCGCCAGCAGCCAAGACAAACCCCGGCTAGCGGGAGCGAGAGCCGGGGAGCTGTTTTTT. It encodes CASSQDKPRLAGARAGELFF.

This clonotype was seen repeatedly, ten times or more. This chain joins TRBV28 and TRBJ1-4; D is undetermined. With 2 bases removed from V and 6 bases from J, the gap between germline ends came to 16 bases. The CDR3 is made up of 16 amino acids. Germline loops: CDR1 MDHEN, CDR2 SYDVKM. The CDR3 bases are TGTGCCAGCAGTTTAAGTGAGGGCAGTAATGATGAAAAACTGTTTTTT. Protein: CASSLSEGSNDEKLFF.

This clonotype has at least ten counts. The rearrangement links TRBV6-1 to TRBJ2-7; TRBD1 matches 10 bases. The V and J ends lost 9 bases and 5 bases, in that order; junction bases with no gene match: 7. Germline V gene lookup returns CDR1 MNHNS and CDR2 SASEGT. The CDR3 has 13 residues. As DNA, the CDR3 is TGTGCCAGTTCCGGGACAGGGGATCACGAGCAGTACTTC. Its protein is CASSGTGDHEQYF.

This clonotype occurred many times. The gene calls are TRBV20-1 and TRBJ1-2; 9 bases agree with TRBD1. CDR1 and CDR2 (germline): DFQATT, SNEGSKA (reference sequence). The CDR3 is 14 residues long. Trimming at V came to 2 bases and at J to 4 bases, leaving 5 bases not matched to a gene. The CDR3 loop is CSARNRGQSYGYTF. DNA for the CDR3: TGCAGTGCTAGAAACAGGGGGCAGAGCTATGGCTACACCTTC.

This clonotype has a count of ten or more. This chain joins TRBV6-5 and TRBJ2-3; 8 bases align to TRBD2. Trimming at V came to 0 bases and at J to 4 bases, leaving 6 bases not matched to a gene. The CDR3 length is 16 residues. Per germline, CDR1 MNHEY and CDR2 SVGAGI. The CDR3 DNA sequence: TGTGCCAGCAGTTACTCGGGCCTAGCGGGCCCAGATACGCAGTATTTT. This encodes CASSYSGLAGPDTQYF.

The chain combines TRBV7-9 with TRBJ1-2; 8 nucleotides match TRBD1. Per the germline V gene, CDR1 is SEHNR and CDR2 is FQNEAQ (reference sequence). With V trimmed by 5 bases and J by 2 bases, 10 bases remained unmatched. The CDR3 sequence is 16 residues long. The CDR3: CASSTHGTGQNYGYTF. The DNA for the CDR3 is TGTGCCAGCAGCACCCATGGGACAGGACAAAACTATGGCTACACCTTC.

The chain uses TRBV20-1 and TRBJ1-5; D gene ambiguous. Trimming removed 0 bases from V and 0 bases from J, with 12 bases in between. The germline V gene encodes CDR1 DFQATT and CDR2 SNEGSKA (reference sequence). The CDR3 loop spans 16 amino acids. DNA for the CDR3: TGCAGTGCTAGAGATCGGCCAGACGTTAGCAATCAGCCCCAGCATTTT. It yields the protein CSARDRPDVSNQPQHF.

This rearrangement joins TRBV10-3 to TRBJ2-1; no firm D call. V dropped 3 bases and J dropped 9 bases, with 6 bases sitting between them. This CDR3 comprises 11 residues. Germline lookup yields CDR1 ENHRY and CDR2 SYGVKD. CDR3 DNA: TGTGCCATCAGTGATAATCGTGAGCAGTTCTTC. Translating gives CAISDNREQFF.

A few counts support this clonotype. The chain is built from TRBV19 and TRBJ2-1, with 8 bases matching TRBD1. The CDR3 is made up of 14 amino acids. Germline loops: CDR1 LNHDA, CDR2 SQIVND (reference sequence). Unmatched junction bases numbered 5, after V lost 0 bases and J lost 10 bases. The CDR3 sequence: CASSIDAGGLEQFF. CDR3 in DNA: TGTGCCAGTAGTATAGACGCAGGGGGCCTCGAGCAGTTCTTC.

There are many counts of this clonotype. V and J are TRBV28 and TRBJ1-2; no firm D call. This CDR3 is 14 amino acids long. The V gene's germline CDR1 is MDHEN and CDR2 SYDVKM. V lost 4 bases, J lost 3 bases, and 12 bases lay in between. As DNA, the CDR3 is TGTGCCAGCAGTTCCTCAACTCAGGACTATGGCTACACCTTC. Its protein is CASSSSTQDYGYTF.

With regard to this clonotype: At one end, the junction sequence differs from germline, possibly due to a read error. The genes are TRBV6-2 or TRBV6-3 and TRBJ2-1; D remains unclear. This CDR3 region has 14 residues. Germline loops: CDR1 MNHEY, CDR2 SVGEGT. CDR3 in amino acids: CASSYSQSYNEQSF. CDR3 DNA: TGTGCCAGCAGTTACTCGCAGAGTTACAATGAGCAGTCCTTC.

This clonotype appeared many times. This chain uses TRBV12-5 with TRBJ2-6; D possibly corresponds to TRBD1 (5 bases). Germline loops: CDR1 LGHNT, CDR2 FRNRAP. With 8 bases removed from V and 0 bases from J, the gap between germline ends came to 11 bases. This CDR3 region has 15 residues. The CDR3 reads CASTLGRSGANVLTF. The CDR3 DNA sequence: TGTGCTAGTACCCTGGGGCGCTCTGGGGCCAACGTCCTGACTTTC. The variable domain in full, with the rest retrieved from reference TRBV12-5 and TRBJ2-6, is DARVTQTPRHKVTEMGQEVTMRCQPILGHNTVFWYRQTMMQGLELLAYFRNRAPLDDSGMPKDRFSAEMPDATLATLKIQPSEPRDSAVYFCASTLGRSGANVLTFGAGSRLTVL.

This clonotype was seen only a few times. This chain connects TRBV4-1 to TRBJ1-2; D might be TRBD1 (5 bases). This CDR3 spans 16 amino acids. Germline loops: CDR1 MGHRA, CDR2 YSYEKL. The ends were cut back, 4 bases at V and 8 bases at J, with 23 bases in the middle. CDR3 loop: CASSRIPPREDGGYTF. CDR3 nucleotide sequence: TGCGCCAGCAGCCGAATACCGCCCAGGGAGGATGGGGGCTACACCTTC.

This clonotype was picked up many times. The V and J genes are TRBV28 and TRBJ2-7; maybe TRBD1 (6 bases). There are 12 residues in the CDR3. Trimming cost V 5 bases and J 3 bases, with 8 bases left between them. Germline values: CDR1 MDHEN, CDR2 SYDVKM. CDR3 amino acids: CASSGGFYEQYF. The CDR3 DNA is TGTGCCAGCAGTGGGGGCTTCTACGAGCAGTACTTC.

This clonotype showed up just a few times. V usage is TRBV6-1 and J usage is TRBJ1-2; 8 bases agree with TRBD1. The ends lost 3 bases at V and 5 bases at J; junction bases unmatched: 2. This CDR3 region has 13 residues. Germline V CDR1 and CDR2: MNHNS, SASEGT. In nucleotides, the CDR3 is TGTGCCAGCAGTGAGACAGGGGTTTATGGCTACACCTTC. Amino acids: CASSETGVYGYTF.